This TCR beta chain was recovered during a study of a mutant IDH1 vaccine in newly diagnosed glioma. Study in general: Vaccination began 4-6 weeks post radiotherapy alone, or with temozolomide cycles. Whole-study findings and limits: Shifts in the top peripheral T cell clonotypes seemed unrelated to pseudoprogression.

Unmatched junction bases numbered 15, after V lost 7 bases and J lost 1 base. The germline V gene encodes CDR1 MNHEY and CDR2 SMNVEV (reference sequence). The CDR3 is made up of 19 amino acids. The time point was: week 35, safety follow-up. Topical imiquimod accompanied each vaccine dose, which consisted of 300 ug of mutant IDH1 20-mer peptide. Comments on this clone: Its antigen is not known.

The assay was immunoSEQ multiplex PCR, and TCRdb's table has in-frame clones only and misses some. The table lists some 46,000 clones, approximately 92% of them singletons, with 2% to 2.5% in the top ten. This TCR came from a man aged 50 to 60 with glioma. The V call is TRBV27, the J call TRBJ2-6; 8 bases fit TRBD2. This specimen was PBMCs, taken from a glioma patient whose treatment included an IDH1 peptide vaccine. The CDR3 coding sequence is TGTGCCAGCACCCCACAGCCGGGGGGGCCCCGATCTGGGGCCAACGTCCTGACTTTC. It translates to CASTPQPGGPRSGANVLTF.